The 10 T cell receptor beta chains given below trace back to one sample, sequenced in a study of type 1 regulatory T cells. Whole-study findings and limits: Compared with non-Tr1 cells, Tr1 cells showed a narrower TCR repertoire.

These receptors have no known antigen. Each CDR3 protein is one row after TCRdb ran MiXCR on the reads. The sample yields fewer than 80,000 distinct CDR3 sequences, less than 25% seen once. The specimen was cultured type 1 regulatory T (Tr1) cells, either the whole culture or a sorted fraction (not recorded which). The receptor source for this set is a human donor in good health.

This clonotype was seen only a few times. The chain joins TRBV3-1 to TRBJ2-7; 7 bases line up with TRBD2. Germline lookup yields CDR1 LGHDT and CDR2 YNNKEL (reference sequence). The CDR3 spans 13 residues. The junction had 5 bases not matched to a gene; V was cut back by 4 bases and J by 5 bases. CDR3 nucleotide sequence: TGTGCCAGCAGCCTCCTGACTAGCCACGAGCAGTACTTC. Its translation: CASSLLTSHEQYF.

This clonotype is labeled as medium-sized. The rearrangement links TRBV5-1 to TRBJ2-3; TRBD2 matches at 8 bases. CDR1 SGHRS and CDR2 YFSETQ come from the germline V gene. The CDR3 has 16 amino acids. Losses at the gene ends were 0 bases for V and 0 bases for J; bases not matched to a gene: 3. CDR3 loop: CASSLGLATSTDTQYF. The DNA for the CDR3 is TGCGCCAGCAGCTTGGGACTAGCGACTAGCACAGATACGCAGTATTTT.

This clonotype came up a few times. The rearrangement links TRBV7-9 to TRBJ2-7; a possible D gene is TRBD1 (7 bases). V was cut by 4 bases and J by 4 bases, with 17 bases left in between. CDR3 length: 15 amino acids. Germline-derived CDR1 and CDR2 are SEHNR and FQNEAQ (reference sequence). The CDR3 DNA reads TGTGCCAGCAGCTCAATCGGCGCGGGACAGTACGAGCAGTACTTC. It translates to CASSSIGAGQYEQYF.

The chain uses TRBV2 and TRBJ2-7; the D is unclear. From germline, CDR1 is SNHLY and CDR2 FYNNEI. Between the trimmed V and J ends, which lost 3 bases and 3 bases, there was a span of 6 bases. CDR3 length equals 12 residues. CDR3 sequence (DNA): TGTGCCAGCAGTGAGTTGGGCTACGAGCAGTACTTC. Amino acids: CASSELGYEQYF.

This chain joins TRBV20-1 and TRBJ2-6; no reliable D call. This CDR3 contains 15 residues. The V end was cut by 3 bases, the J end by 0 bases, with 9 bases between. Per the germline V gene, CDR1 is DFQATT and CDR2 is SNEGSKA (reference sequence). The CDR3 bases are TGCAGTGCTAGTTTAAGGCTCTCTGGGGCCAACGTCCTGACTTTC. Its translation is CSASLRLSGANVLTF.

This clonotype was recorded only once. This chain joins TRBV6-5 and TRBJ2-1; D gene unclear. There are 16 residues in the CDR3. Germline CDR1 reads MNHEY; CDR2 reads SVGAGI. V lost 0 bases and J 6 bases, leaving 15 bases between the germline ends. Here the CDR3 DNA reads TGTGCCAGCAGTTACTCCCGCGGCCAAACGGGCAATGAGCAGTTCTTC. Translation: CASSYSRGQTGNEQFF.

This clonotype was observed many times. V usage is TRBV7-2 and J usage is TRBJ1-5, with no clear D. The CDR3 runs 14 residues. The V end was cut by 3 bases, the J end by 5 bases, with 11 bases between. The germline V gene encodes CDR1 SGHTA and CDR2 FQGNSA. The DNA of the CDR3 is TGTGCCAGCAGCTTTATGGGTTTTGATCAGCCCCAGCATTTT. Protein: CASSFMGFDQPQHF.

The sample holds a few counts of this clonotype. The chain joins TRBV12-3 or TRBV12-4 to TRBJ2-4; TRBD2 might be the D (6 bases). The CDR3 covers 15 residues. Trimming removed 4 bases from V and 0 bases from J, with 10 bases in between. The CDR3 spells CASSSLGGAKNIQYF. The DNA of the CDR3 is TGTGCCAGCAGTTCGCTGGGGGGAGCCAAAAACATTCAGTACTTC.

The chain joins TRBV24-1 to TRBJ2-1; D is uncertain. The V end was cut by 9 bases, the J end by 6 bases, with 11 bases between. Per germline, CDR1 KGHDR and CDR2 SFDVKD. The length of the CDR3 is 12 residues. The CDR3 loop reads CATSGNGNEQFF. CDR3 sequence (DNA): TGTGCCACCTCTGGCAACGGCAATGAGCAGTTCTTC.

Worth noting for this clonotype: No DNA is shown, since the ends of the CDR3 on it are uncertain; the CDR3 is the one TCRdb lists. This sequence joins TRBV11-2 and TRBJ1-5; TRBD1, the table's D call, was not compared with the DNA. Inclusive of both ends, the CDR3 amounts to 16 amino acids. CDR1 is SGHAT, CDR2 FQNNGV, per germline. The CDR3: CASSLGFGAGNQPQHF.